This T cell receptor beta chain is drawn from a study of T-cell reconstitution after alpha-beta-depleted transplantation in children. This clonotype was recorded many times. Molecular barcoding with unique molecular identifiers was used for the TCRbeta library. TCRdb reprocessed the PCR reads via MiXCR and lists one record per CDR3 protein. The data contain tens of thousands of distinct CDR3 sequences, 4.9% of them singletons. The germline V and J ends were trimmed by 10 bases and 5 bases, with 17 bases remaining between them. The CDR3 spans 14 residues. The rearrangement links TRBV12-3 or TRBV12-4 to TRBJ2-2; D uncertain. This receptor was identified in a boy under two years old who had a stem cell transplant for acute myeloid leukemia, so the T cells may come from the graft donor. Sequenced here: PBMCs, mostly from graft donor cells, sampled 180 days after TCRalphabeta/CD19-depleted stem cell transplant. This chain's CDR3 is CATLSGQVTGELFF. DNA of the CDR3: TGTGCCACCCTCTCGGGTCAGGTTACCGGGGAGCTGTTTTTT.